This TCR beta chain was recovered during a study of blood T cell repertoires in COVID-19. About the research overall: Sample material is recorded as cDNA or gDNA derived from T cells, B-cell-depleted T cells, or PBMCs.

Sequencing was performed with immunoSEQ multiplex PCR; in TCRdb, only in-frame clones are kept and a portion is missing. This sample has approximately 310,000 clones; roughly 85% occur once, and the top ten carry under 2%. This clone was seen more than once but under ten times. Across fewer than 25 US areas, participants ranged in age from about 18 to 90 years. Within the 2 weeks before study entry, each person in the exposed group met a COVID-19 case. From germline, CDR1 is SGHTA and CDR2 FQGTGA. V was pared by 5 bases and J by 5 bases, with 10 bases of the junction left unmatched. The CDR3 extends over 15 amino acids.

V and J are TRBV7-3 and TRBJ2-3; TRBD1 matches 7 bases. The sequenced material came from PBMCs or T cells enriched from blood (not recorded which). The TCR comes from a woman aged 25 to 39 who had been exposed to COVID-19. The chain's CDR3 is CASSPTGSFGDTQYF. The DNA for the CDR3 is TGTGCCAGCAGCCCGACAGGGAGCTTCGGAGATACGCAGTATTTT.